Presented here are 18 T cell receptor beta chains from one specimen sequenced in a study of OX40 agonist ivuxolimab in advanced cancers. Receptor amplification or capture employed the immunoSEQ multiplex PCR assay. TCRdb holds this immuneACCESS table with in-frame rearrangements only. Some clones are missing; in checked studies, unresolved V genes explain under half, and the rest has no known cause. This sample is represented by approximately 50,000 clones; approximately 88% of them were singletons. The ten most abundant clones make up approximately 0.78% of the sample. The sequenced sample was CD4+ or CD8+ T cells sorted from blood, obtained in a trial of the OX40 agonist ivuxolimab. These receptors were taken from an adult with an advanced solid tumor such as melanoma, head and neck, liver or kidney cancer.

This clone was recorded once. The chain carries TRBV18 and TRBJ2-5, with D possibly matching TRBD1 (6 bases). Germline lookup yields CDR1 KGHSH and CDR2 LQKENI. With 5 bases removed from V and 4 bases from J, the gap between germline ends came to 8 bases. The CDR3 totals 12 residues. DNA for the CDR3: TGTGCCAGCTCAGCGGACAGAGAGACCCAGTACTTC. Amino acids: CASSADRETQYF.

The gene calls are TRBV7-2 and TRBJ2-5; D is possibly TRBD2 (7 bases). Germline V gene sequence: CDR1 SGHTA, CDR2 FQGNSA. Trimming removed 4 bases at V and 3 bases at J, with 12 bases between. The CDR3 consists of 14 residues. CDR3: CASSWRGREETQYF. CDR3 DNA: TGTGCCAGCAGCTGGCGGGGGCGGGAAGAGACCCAGTACTTC. Complete variable domain (other parts from reference TRBV7-2 and TRBJ2-5): GAGVSQSPSNKVTEKGKDVELRCDPISGHTALYWYRQSLGQGLEFLIYFQGNSAPDKSGLPSDRFSAERTGGSVSTLTIQRTQQEDSAVYLCASSWRGREETQYFGPGTRLLVL.

The V and J genes are TRBV2 and TRBJ2-1; TRBD2 might be the D (7 bases). The CDR3 is 14 amino acids. V gave up 3 bases and J gave up 9 bases, with 15 bases separating them. Per germline, CDR1 SNHLY and CDR2 FYNNEI. This CDR3 is CASSERGGRVEQFF. The CDR3 region has the DNA TGTGCCAGCAGTGAGAGGGGGGGCCGGGTTGAGCAGTTCTTC.

This sequence joins TRBV6-6 and TRBJ2-7; TRBD2 matches 14 bases. The CDR3 is made up of 14 amino acids. Germline CDR1 MNHNY, CDR2 SVGAGI (reference sequence). Losses at the gene ends were 8 bases for V and 5 bases for J; bases not matched to a gene: 5. The CDR3 DNA sequence: TGTGCCAGCGGGACTAGCGGGAGTAAGCACGAGCAGTACTTC. Its protein product is CASGTSGSKHEQYF.

The V and J genes are TRBV4-3 and TRBJ2-3, with 10 bases aligning to TRBD1. Trimming at V came to 0 bases and at J to 5 bases, leaving 8 bases not matched to a gene. Looked up from germline, CDR1 is LGHNA and CDR2 is YSLEER. CDR3 length: 17 amino acids. This chain's CDR3 is CASSQEFLGQGEDTQYF. The CDR3 DNA is TGCGCCAGCAGCCAAGAATTTCTAGGACAGGGGGAAGATACGCAGTATTTT.

This clone was counted a single time. The V call is TRBV28, the J call TRBJ1-1; D call uncertain. V shed 7 bases and J shed 11 bases, with 23 bases lying between them. In germline, CDR1 is MDHEN, CDR2 SYDVKM. The CDR3 runs 14 residues. The CDR3 sequence: CASTLSGRRYRAFF. The CDR3 nucleotides read TGTGCCAGCACCCTATCAGGCCGCCGGTATAGGGCTTTCTTT. The full variable domain, in which reference TRBV28 and TRBJ1-1 provide the parts outside the CDR3, is DVKVTQSSRYLVKRTGEKVFLECVQDMDHENMFWYRQDPGLGLRLIYFSYDVKMKEKGDIPEGYSVSREKKERFSLILESASTNQTSMYLCASTLSGRRYRAFFGQGTRLTVV.

J is TRBJ2-1 and V is TRBV5-1, with 7 positions matching TRBD2. Trimming at V came to 1 base and at J to 10 bases, leaving 2 bases not matched to a gene. The germline V gene has CDR1 SGHRS and CDR2 YFSETQ. This CDR3 spans 12 amino acids. The chain's CDR3 is CASSLTSVEQFF. The CDR3, as DNA: TGCGCCAGCAGCTTGACTAGCGTAGAGCAGTTCTTC.

V and J are TRBV6-5 and TRBJ2-7; possibly TRBD1 or TRBD2 for D (6 bases each). V was cut by 7 bases and J by 3 bases, with 10 bases left in between. The length of the CDR3 is 12 residues. CDR1 is MNHEY and CDR2 is SVGAGI in the germline V gene. CDR3 in amino acids: CASKGGNYEQYF. The DNA for the CDR3 is TGTGCCAGCAAAGGGGGGAACTACGAGCAGTACTTC.

The chain has TRBV5-4 and TRBJ2-5; unclear D gene. V was shortened by 1 base and J by 5 bases, with 6 bases between the two germline ends. The germline V gene has CDR1 SGHNT and CDR2 YYREEE (reference sequence). This CDR3 has 12 amino acids. CDR3 in amino acids: CASSLFGETQYF. CDR3 in DNA: TGTGCCAGCAGCTTGTTTGGGGAGACCCAGTACTTC.

The chain uses TRBV19 and TRBJ1-1; D may be TRBD1 (6 bases). Between the trimmed V and J ends, which lost 4 bases and 2 bases, there was a span of 11 bases. Germline CDR1 reads LNHDA; CDR2 reads SQIVND (reference sequence). The CDR3 is 14 amino acids. CDR3 amino acids: CASSTGTPNTEAFF. CDR3 DNA: TGTGCCAGTAGTACCGGGACACCAAACACTGAAGCTTTCTTT.

The chain employs TRBV18 and TRBJ1-2, with a possible D match to TRBD1 (5 bases). The germline V gene has CDR1 KGHSH and CDR2 LQKENI. The V and J ends lost 1 base and 1 base respectively, with 13 bases between them. The CDR3 is 16 amino acids. In nucleotides, the CDR3 is TGTGCCAGCTCACCACGGGACGGCCTTATTAACTATGGCTACACCTTC. This translates into CASSPRDGLINYGYTF.

The chain employs TRBV6-5 and TRBJ1-4; TRBD1 might be the D (6 bases). This CDR3 comprises 13 residues. CDR1 is MNHEY and CDR2 is SVGAGI in the germline V gene. V gave up 6 bases and J gave up 6 bases, with 11 bases separating them. The CDR3 nucleotides read TGTGCCAGCAGCCTCCGGACAGATGAAAAACTGTTTTTT. It specifies CASSLRTDEKLFF.

The rearrangement links TRBV14 to TRBJ1-2, with 9 bases aligning to TRBD1. Germline CDR1 SGHDN, CDR2 FVKESK. V lost 4 bases to trimming and J lost 2 bases; unmatched junction nucleotides: 5. The CDR3 runs 15 residues. The CDR3 sequence: CASSRLGQGNYGYTF. In DNA form, the CDR3 reads TGTGCCAGCAGCCGGTTGGGACAGGGAAACTATGGCTACACCTTC.

This clone came up a few times. This chain joins TRBV5-1 and TRBJ2-3, with TRBD1 matching 11 bases. The V segment lost 3 bases and the J segment 4 bases; nucleotides outside the gene matches: 1. There are 14 residues in the CDR3. Germline CDR1 reads SGHRS; CDR2 reads YFSETQ. This chain's CDR3 is CASSSGQGADTQYF. CDR3 sequence (DNA): TGCGCCAGCAGCTCGGGACAGGGGGCAGATACGCAGTATTTT. The full variable domain, its missing parts supplied by reference TRBV5-1 and TRBJ2-3, is KAGVTQTPRYLIKTRGQQVTLSCSPISGHRSVSWYQQTPGQGLQFLFEYFSETQRNKGNFPGRFSGRQFSNSRSEMNVSTLELGDSALYLCASSSGQGADTQYFGPGTRLTVL.

This chain links TRBV18 with TRBJ2-1; weak D call: TRBD2 (5 bases). The length of the CDR3 is 12 residues. Germline values: CDR1 KGHSH, CDR2 LQKENI. V was pared by 3 bases and J by 10 bases, with 10 bases between. CDR3 in amino acids: CASSPTGIEQFF. The CDR3 nucleotides are TGTGCCAGCTCACCTACCGGGATCGAGCAGTTCTTC.

CDR3 residues: CASSPGPAGEGYTF. The CDR3 DNA reads as TGTGCCAGCAGTCCCGGCCCGGCAGGGGAGGGCTACACCTTC. This chain joins TRBV6-1 and TRBJ1-2; tentatively, D is TRBD1 (6 bases). V was trimmed by 5 bases and J by 8 bases, leaving 18 bases between them. This CDR3 contains 14 residues. The germline V gene encodes CDR1 MNHNS and CDR2 SASEGT.

The gene calls are TRBV19 and TRBJ1-2; 7 bases agree with TRBD1. V lost 3 bases, J lost 5 bases, and 6 bases stayed unmatched. This CDR3 has 14 amino acids. Germline loops: CDR1 LNHDA, CDR2 SQIVND (reference sequence). In DNA form, the CDR3 reads TGTGCCAGTAGTATTCTTGCGACAGGGTATGGCTACACCTTC. It specifies CASSILATGYGYTF.

This clone was detected only once. This rearrangement joins TRBV5-1 to TRBJ2-7; 7 nucleotides line up with TRBD1. The CDR3 is 14 amino acids. With 1 base clipped from V and 1 base from J, the junction kept 2 bases outside the gene matches. The germline V gene has CDR1 SGHRS and CDR2 YFSETQ. The CDR3 loop is CASSLRQGSYEQYF. Written as DNA, the CDR3 is TGCGCCAGCAGCTTGAGACAGGGATCCTACGAGCAGTACTTC.